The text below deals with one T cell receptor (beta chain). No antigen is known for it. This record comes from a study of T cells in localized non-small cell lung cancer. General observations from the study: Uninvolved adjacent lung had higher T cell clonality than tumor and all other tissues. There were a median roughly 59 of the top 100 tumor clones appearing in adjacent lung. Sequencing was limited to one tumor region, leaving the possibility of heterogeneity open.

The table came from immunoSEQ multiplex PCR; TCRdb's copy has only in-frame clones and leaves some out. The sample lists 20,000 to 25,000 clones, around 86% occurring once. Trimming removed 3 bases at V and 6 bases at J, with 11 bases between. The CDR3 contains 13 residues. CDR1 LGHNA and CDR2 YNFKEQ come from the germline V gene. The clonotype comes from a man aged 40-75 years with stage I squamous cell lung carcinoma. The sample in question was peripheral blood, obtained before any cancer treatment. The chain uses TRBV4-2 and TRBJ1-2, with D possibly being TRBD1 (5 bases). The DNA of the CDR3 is TGTGCCAGCAGCCAGGGGGAAATAGATGGCTACACCTTC. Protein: CASSQGEIDGYTF.